A selection of T cell receptor beta chains follows, all from one sample in a study of radiotherapy plus CTLA-4 blockade in lung cancer. Some clones are missing from TCRdb's copy, which holds only in-frame ones; the method was immunoSEQ multiplex PCR. Seen here are tens of thousands of clones, 79% observed once, and the top ten hold under 10%. Sequencing was performed on peripheral blood, taken from a patient treated with radiotherapy plus ipilimumab. All receptors derive from a human donor with non-small cell lung cancer who had a complete response to radiotherapy plus ipilimumab. Each CDR3 is given without its conserved first and last residue. Each record gives: V gene, J gene, CDR3 protein.

v_gene: TRBV7-9; j_gene: TRBJ2-5; CDR3aa: ASSWASRQGETQY
v_gene: TRBV11-2; j_gene: TRBJ2-7; CDR3aa: ASSPAGSSYEQY
v_gene: TRBV18; j_gene: TRBJ1-1; CDR3aa: ASSPAARVTAALNTEAF
v_gene: TRBV11-2; j_gene: TRBJ1-4; CDR3aa: ASSLGAIEGKLF
v_gene: TRBV11-2; j_gene: TRBJ2-3; CDR3aa: ASSLGLRTDTQY
v_gene: TRBV30; j_gene: TRBJ1-4; CDR3aa: AWSVKRKLF
v_gene: TRBV5-1; j_gene: TRBJ1-4; CDR3aa: ASSSDSFNEKLF
v_gene: TRBV7-9; j_gene: TRBJ2-7; CDR3aa: ASSLGAATYEQY
v_gene: TRBV5-6; j_gene: TRBJ1-4; CDR3aa: ASSLVNRGAGEKLF
v_gene: TRBV10-1; j_gene: TRBJ1-4; CDR3aa: ASSEGPTNEKLF
v_gene: TRBV2; j_gene: TRBJ1-2; CDR3aa: AGTSGTGRYGYT
v_gene: TRBV7-2; j_gene: TRBJ2-1; CDR3aa: ASSFTYREQF
v_gene: TRBV19; j_gene: TRBJ2-5; CDR3aa: ASTQDRYQETQY
v_gene: TRBV2; j_gene: TRBJ1-1; CDR3aa: ASSGEQTEAF
v_gene: TRBV7-9; j_gene: TRBJ2-3; CDR3aa: ASSLQVGGYKPY
v_gene: TRBV5-1; j_gene: TRBJ2-3; CDR3aa: ASRTGLANKESTDTQY
v_gene: TRBV4-1; j_gene: TRBJ2-1; CDR3aa: ASSEPGLDNEQF
v_gene: TRBV5-5; j_gene: TRBJ2-7; CDR3aa: ASSWRGLGSYEQY
v_gene: TRBV7-9; j_gene: TRBJ1-1; CDR3aa: ASSLRTGGTNTEAF
v_gene: TRBV20-1; j_gene: TRBJ1-4; CDR3aa: SAPWREKLF
v_gene: TRBV5-1; j_gene: TRBJ2-7; CDR3aa: ASSQDTSYEQY
v_gene: TRBV10-2; j_gene: TRBJ2-7; CDR3aa: ASTTGESYEQY
v_gene: TRBV27; j_gene: TRBJ1-4; CDR3aa: ASSLRDGNEKLF
v_gene: TRBV7-7; j_gene: TRBJ2-3; CDR3aa: ASSLGGVADTQY
v_gene: TRBV19; j_gene: TRBJ1-1; CDR3aa: ASSEGYTEAF
v_gene: TRBV29-1; j_gene: TRBJ1-1; CDR3aa: SARGMNTEAF
v_gene: TRBV18; j_gene: TRBJ2-5; CDR3aa: ASSLGTGFETQY
v_gene: TRBV6-5; j_gene: TRBJ1-2; CDR3aa: ASSYSRIGSAYGYT
v_gene: TRBV7-2; j_gene: TRBJ2-7; CDR3aa: ASSLGRGGRSYEQY
v_gene: TRBV9; j_gene: TRBJ1-5; CDR3aa: ASSVDSREPQH
v_gene: TRBV6-4; j_gene: TRBJ1-1; CDR3aa: ASSDSSVGTEAF
v_gene: TRBV7-9; j_gene: TRBJ2-2; CDR3aa: ASSLGQRTGELF
v_gene: TRBV6-1; j_gene: TRBJ1-3; CDR3aa: ASLGGSGNTIY
v_gene: TRBV28; j_gene: TRBJ1-5; CDR3aa: ASSSGDRGLKPQH
v_gene: TRBV5-1; j_gene: TRBJ1-4; CDR3aa: ASSSYGSEKLF
v_gene: TRBV7-2; j_gene: TRBJ2-3; CDR3aa: ASSSNPGLAGEGDTQY
v_gene: TRBV9; j_gene: TRBJ2-1; CDR3aa: ASSVGLDHEQF
v_gene: TRBV5-4; j_gene: TRBJ2-6; CDR3aa: ASSYRAPGANVLT
v_gene: TRBV11-2; j_gene: TRBJ1-1; CDR3aa: ASSLLFTGTI
v_gene: TRBV6-5; j_gene: TRBJ1-2; CDR3aa: ASSYSGGALWYT
v_gene: TRBV19; j_gene: TRBJ1-1; CDR3aa: ASSIDQRDTEAF
v_gene: TRBV2; j_gene: TRBJ1-5; CDR3aa: ASSLGGSRNQPQH
v_gene: TRBV19; j_gene: TRBJ2-7; CDR3aa: ASSRQGSDEQY
v_gene: TRBV7-6; j_gene: TRBJ2-1; CDR3aa: ASSLSQRGGPHEQF
v_gene: TRBV6-4; j_gene: TRBJ1-1; CDR3aa: ASRREMNTEAF
v_gene: TRBV5-1; j_gene: TRBJ2-7; CDR3aa: ASSLGAGGQNEQY
v_gene: TRBV28; j_gene: TRBJ2-7; CDR3aa: ASRQNNYEQY
v_gene: TRBV19; j_gene: TRBJ2-3; CDR3aa: ASSIGTDTQY
v_gene: TRBV7-8; j_gene: TRBJ1-1; CDR3aa: ASSFNSQGNTEAF
v_gene: TRBV29-1; j_gene: TRBJ2-5; CDR3aa: SVRQGNQETQY
v_gene: TRBV5-1; j_gene: TRBJ1-4; CDR3aa: ASSPQEYEKLF
v_gene: TRBV27; j_gene: TRBJ1-5; CDR3aa: ASSMTVSNQPQH
v_gene: TRBV18; j_gene: TRBJ1-4; CDR3aa: ASSQPRGPFNEKLF
v_gene: TRBV30; j_gene: TRBJ2-7; CDR3aa: AWNPEGLTPFEQY
v_gene: TRBV5-1; j_gene: TRBJ2-5; CDR3aa: ASSLNWGRRETQY